The sequence of this T cell receptor beta chain was determined in a study of shared clonotypes between healthy human individuals. Study context: The plates for each donor numbered three CD4 naive, three CD4 memory, two CD8 naive and one CD8 memory. Regarding the study as a whole: Sampling used blood alone; tissue repertoires probably differ.

About this clone itself: The antigen remains unidentified.

Cells designated naive CD8 were CD45RO-negative and were positively selected for CCR7, with terminally differentiated effector memory CD45RA+ cells excluded. TCRdb's table, derived via immunoSEQ multiplex PCR, lists solely in-frame clones and lacks some. Of fewer than 1 million clones listed, 90% to 97% are singletons. V lost 3 bases and J lost 3; bases outside the gene matches: 9. The CDR3 has 17 residues. Germline-derived CDR1 and CDR2 are SGDLS and YYNGEE. The chain joins TRBV9 to TRBJ1-1; TRBD1 matches 12 bases. Sequenced material: naive CD8+ T cells sorted from blood. The clonotype originates from a young man in good health. CDR3 bases: TGTGCCAGCAGCGGAGCGGGGACAGGGGGCCTGCACACTGAAGCTTTCTTT. It encodes CASSGAGTGGLHTEAFF. The entire variable domain, with the rest obtained from reference TRBV9 and TRBJ1-1, is as follows: DSGVTQTPKHLITATGQRVTLRCSPRSGDLSVYWYQQSLDQGLQFLIQYYNGEERAKGNILERFSAQQFPDLHSELNLSSLELGDSALYFCASSGAGTGGLHTEAFFGQGTRLTVV.